This T cell receptor (beta chain) was obtained from a study of blood T cell repertoires in COVID-19. The overall study: Samples taken during acute and convalescent COVID-19 were collected in the United States, Italy and Spain. The cDNA or gDNA used as material had been derived from T cells, B-cell-depleted T cells, or PBMCs.

The Seattle patients joined while their infection was active and were tracked longitudinally afterward. TCRdb's copy holds only in-frame clones and misses some; the assay was immunoSEQ multiplex PCR. The sample lists fewer than 350,000 clones, 80% to 90% occurring once. The sample was peripheral blood. The clonotype originates from a young woman with COVID-19, enrolled during active disease.

The CDR3 loop reads CASSHPSVNTEAFF. Written as DNA, the CDR3 is TGCGCCAGCAGCCACCCGTCAGTGAACACTGAAGCTTTCTTT. The J gene is TRBJ1-1, the V gene TRBV4-1; D is undetermined. Trimming pared 3 bases from V and 0 bases from J, leaving 8 bases between. Germline V lookup: CDR1 MGHRA, CDR2 YSYEKL. The CDR3 spans 14 residues.